This TCR beta chain was obtained from a study of CD8+ T cells in alopecia areata. Study-wide findings and caveats: Having one nonresponder leaves uncertain how baseline CD8+ expansion relates to response. Higher clonality than in normal scalp was seen in lesional scalp, especially alopecia totalis/universalis.

As the sequencing template, cDNA was produced by extracting RNA and reverse transcribing it. Measured with immunoSEQ multiplex PCR; TCRdb has only the in-frame clones, and not every one. The table shows approximately 220,000 clones, with 35% to 40% occurring only once. Treatment here: oral pan-JAK inhibitor, 5-10 mg twice daily. Researchers picked out CD4+ and CD8+ T cells from PBMCs by sorting. This clone appeared a few times. Its antigen is not identified. The CDR3 sequence is 12 residues long. V lost 4 bases and J 1 base, leaving 7 bases between the germline ends. Germline assignment: CDR1 GTSNPN and CDR2 SVGIG (reference sequence).

This sequence was found in a human donor with alopecia areata. Sequencing used CD4+ T cells sorted from blood, obtained around week 30, from a patient treated with tofacitinib. This chain connects TRBV30 to TRBJ1-1; D remains unclear. The CDR3 DNA follows: TGTGCCTGGAACCCGGGGAACACTGAAGCTTTCTTT. It codes for CAWNPGNTEAFF.